This T cell receptor (beta chain) was found in a study of blood T cell repertoires in COVID-19. Study details: Samples representing acute and convalescent COVID-19 were sourced from the United States, Italy and Spain.

This CDR3 region has 14 residues. V shed 0 bases and J shed 3 bases, with 8 bases lying between them. The germline V gene has CDR1 SGHNT and CDR2 YYREEE (reference sequence). Produced via immunoSEQ multiplex PCR; TCRdb's table is partial and in-frame only. The sample holds some 200,000 clones, roughly 92% seen once. The chain combines TRBV5-4 with TRBJ2-3; TRBD1 might be the D (5 bases). The sequence was collected from a man between 25 and 39 years old with COVID-19, enrolled during active disease. Sequencing was carried out using peripheral blood. CDR3 DNA: TGTGCCAGCAGCTTGGGGGGCAGGACAGATACGCAGTATTTT. Translating it yields CASSLGGRTDTQYF.